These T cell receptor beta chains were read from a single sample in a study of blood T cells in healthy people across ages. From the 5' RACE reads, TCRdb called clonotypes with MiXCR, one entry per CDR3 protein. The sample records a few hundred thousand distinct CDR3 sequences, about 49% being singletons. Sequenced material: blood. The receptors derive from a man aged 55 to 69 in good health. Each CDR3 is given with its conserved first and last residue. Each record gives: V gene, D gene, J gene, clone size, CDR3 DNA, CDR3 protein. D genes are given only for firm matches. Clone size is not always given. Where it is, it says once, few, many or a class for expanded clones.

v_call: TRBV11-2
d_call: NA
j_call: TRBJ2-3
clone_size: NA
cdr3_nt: TGTGCCAGCAGCTTATCTCCCCGCACAGATACGCAGTATTTT
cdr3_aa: CASSLSPRTDTQYF

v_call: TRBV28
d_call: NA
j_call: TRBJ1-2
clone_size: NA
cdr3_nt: TGTGCCAGCAGTTCCACAGGGCTGACGGGATACTATGGCTACACCTTC
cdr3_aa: CASSSTGLTGYYGYTF

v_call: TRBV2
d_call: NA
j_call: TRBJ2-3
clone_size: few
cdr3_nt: TGTGCCAGTATCCGGGACTCCCTCACAGATACGCAGTATTTT
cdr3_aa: CASIRDSLTDTQYF

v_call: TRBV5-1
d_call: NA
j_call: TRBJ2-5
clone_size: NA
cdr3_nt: TGCGCCAGCAGCCACCGGGACACTTTCCAAGAGACCCAGTACTTC
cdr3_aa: CASSHRDTFQETQYF

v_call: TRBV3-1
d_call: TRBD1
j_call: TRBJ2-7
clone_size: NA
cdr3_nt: TGTGCCAGCAGCCAAGACCGGGACAGGGCTTCCTACGAGCAGTACTTC
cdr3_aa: CASSQDRDRASYEQYF

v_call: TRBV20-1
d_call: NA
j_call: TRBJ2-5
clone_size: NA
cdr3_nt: TGCAGTGCTCCCCTTTGGGAGACCCAGTACTTC
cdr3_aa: CSAPLWETQYF

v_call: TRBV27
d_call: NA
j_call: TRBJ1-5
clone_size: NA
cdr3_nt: TGTGCCAGCAGTTTATCGGCGGGGGCGGCAAATCAGCCCCAGCATTTT
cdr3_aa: CASSLSAGAANQPQHF

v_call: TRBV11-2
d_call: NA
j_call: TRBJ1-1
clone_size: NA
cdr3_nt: TGTGCCAGTGGCCCGATGAACACTGAAGCTTTCTTT
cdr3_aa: CASGPMNTEAFF

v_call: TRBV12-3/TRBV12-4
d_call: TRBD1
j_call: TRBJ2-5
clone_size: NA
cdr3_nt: TGTGCCAGCAGCCGGGACAGGGAGACCCAGTACTTC
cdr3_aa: CASSRDRETQYF

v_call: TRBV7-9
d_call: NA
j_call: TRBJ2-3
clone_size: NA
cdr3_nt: TGTGCCAGCAGCCCAGGGGCATTGCGGCCCACAGATACGCAGTATTTT
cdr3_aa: CASSPGALRPTDTQYF

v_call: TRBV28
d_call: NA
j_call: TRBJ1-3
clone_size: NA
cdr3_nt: TGTGCCAGCAGAAGAGGAAGGCAGGGGGGAAACACCATATATTTT
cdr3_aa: CASRRGRQGGNTIYF

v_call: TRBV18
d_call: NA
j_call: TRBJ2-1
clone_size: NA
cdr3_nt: TGTGCCAGCTCACAGGAGGTTTCCTACAATGAGCAGTTCTTC
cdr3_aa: CASSQEVSYNEQFF

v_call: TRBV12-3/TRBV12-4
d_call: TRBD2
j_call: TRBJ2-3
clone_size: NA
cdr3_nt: TGTGCCAGCAGTTTAGAGGGAGGGGAATCTGCAGATACGCAGTATTTT
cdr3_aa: CASSLEGGESADTQYF

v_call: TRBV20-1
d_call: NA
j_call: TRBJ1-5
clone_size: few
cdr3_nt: TGCAGTGCTAGGGTTCCAGGGTTTGGCAATCAGCCCCAGCATTTT
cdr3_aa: CSARVPGFGNQPQHF

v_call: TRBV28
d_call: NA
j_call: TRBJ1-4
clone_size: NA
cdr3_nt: TGTGCCAGCGGGAGCTCTAATGAAAAACTGTTTTTT
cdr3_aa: CASGSSNEKLFF

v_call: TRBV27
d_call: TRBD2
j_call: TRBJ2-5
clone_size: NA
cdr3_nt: TGTGCCAGCAGTTTTAGCTCCGCGGGGGAGCAGTACTTC
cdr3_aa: CASSFSSAGEQYF

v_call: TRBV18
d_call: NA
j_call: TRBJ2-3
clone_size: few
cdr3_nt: TGTGCCAGCTCGCCGCAGGTAGATACGCAGTATTTT
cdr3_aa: CASSPQVDTQYF

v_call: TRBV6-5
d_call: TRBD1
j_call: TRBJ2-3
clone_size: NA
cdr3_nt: TGTGCCAGCAGGCAGAAAACAGGGGTTAGCACAGATACGCAGTATTTT
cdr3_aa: CASRQKTGVSTDTQYF

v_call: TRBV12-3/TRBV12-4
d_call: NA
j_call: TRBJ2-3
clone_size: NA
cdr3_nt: TGTGCCAGCAGTTTAGGAGGGAGAGGGGCAGATACGCAGTATTTT
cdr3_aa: CASSLGGRGADTQYF

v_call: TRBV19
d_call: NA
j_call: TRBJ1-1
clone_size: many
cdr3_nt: TGTGCCAGTAGTCTGTGGAACACTGAAGCTTTCTTT
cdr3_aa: CASSLWNTEAFF

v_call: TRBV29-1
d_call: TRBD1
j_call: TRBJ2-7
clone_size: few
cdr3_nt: TGCAGCGTAGACCAAGGGGGCGCGGGCTACGAGCAGTACTTC
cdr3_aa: CSVDQGGAGYEQYF

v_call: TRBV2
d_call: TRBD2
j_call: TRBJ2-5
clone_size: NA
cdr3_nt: TGTGCCAGCACTCGGGGACTAGCGGGAGAAGAGACCCAGTACTTC
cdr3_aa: CASTRGLAGEETQYF

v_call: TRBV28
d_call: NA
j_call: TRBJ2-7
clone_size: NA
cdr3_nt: TGTGCCAGCAGGTATACAACAGGGATTCACGAGCAGTACTTC
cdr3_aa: CASRYTTGIHEQYF

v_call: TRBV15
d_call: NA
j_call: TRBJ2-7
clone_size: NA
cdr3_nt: TGTGCCACCAGTCCCCAGCGGACTCCAAACCTCCTCTACGAGCAGTACTTC
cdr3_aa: CATSPQRTPNLLYEQYF

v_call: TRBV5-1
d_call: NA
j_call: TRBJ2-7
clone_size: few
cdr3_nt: TGCGCCAGCAGCCCCCCGCCTACCGGCTCCTACGAGCAGTACTTC
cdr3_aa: CASSPPPTGSYEQYF

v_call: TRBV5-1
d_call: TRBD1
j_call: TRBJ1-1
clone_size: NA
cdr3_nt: TGCGCCAGCAGGCTGCAGGGGGGGAACACTGAAGCTTTCTTT
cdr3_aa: CASRLQGGNTEAFF